This paragraph reports one T cell receptor (beta chain). What it binds is not known. The CDR3 spans 17 residues. Germline V gives CDR1 DFQATT, CDR2 SNEGSKA (reference sequence). Trimming at V came to 5 bases and at J to 2 bases, leaving 10 bases not matched to a gene. In the authors' workflow: Building a distant-metastasis classifier for papillary thyroid cancer drew on CDR3 differences across clinicopathological groups. Using MiXCR, TCRdb re-called clones from the PCR reads. The V and J calls shown here were made by TCRdb, not taken from the authors' results. The sample has thousands of clones; about 32% are singletons. Every patient was untreated before thyroid surgery. The sample originates from a study of metastatic and nonmetastatic thyroid tumors. Study overall: Malignant thyroid and benign thyroid patients provided blood and tumor or nodule tissue whose repertoires were compared.

Broader study findings: For both blood and tumor, malignant thyroid tumors reportedly showed significantly higher TCR beta diversity than benign nodules did.

Sequencing used adjacent normal tissue. The TCR comes from a female donor with papillary thyroid cancer or a benign thyroid nodule (not recorded which). Some clones in this sample may be carry-over from other donors' samples. The rearrangement uses TRBV20-1 and TRBJ2-7, with 15 bases that match TRBD2. The CDR3: CSAEGTSGGNRPYEQYF. In DNA, the CDR3 is TGCAGTGCTGAAGGGACTAGCGGGGGGAACCGCCCCTACGAGCAGTACTTC.